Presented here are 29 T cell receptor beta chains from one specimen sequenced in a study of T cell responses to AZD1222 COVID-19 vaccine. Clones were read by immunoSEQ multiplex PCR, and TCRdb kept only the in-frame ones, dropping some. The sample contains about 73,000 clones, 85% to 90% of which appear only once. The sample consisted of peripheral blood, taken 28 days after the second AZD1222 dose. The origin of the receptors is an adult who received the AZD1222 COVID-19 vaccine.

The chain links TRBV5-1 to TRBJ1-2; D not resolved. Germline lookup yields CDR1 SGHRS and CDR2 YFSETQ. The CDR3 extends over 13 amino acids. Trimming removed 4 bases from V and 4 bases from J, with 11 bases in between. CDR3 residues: CASSPEGGYGYTF. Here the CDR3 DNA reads TGCGCCAGCAGCCCGGAGGGCGGCTATGGCTACACCTTC.

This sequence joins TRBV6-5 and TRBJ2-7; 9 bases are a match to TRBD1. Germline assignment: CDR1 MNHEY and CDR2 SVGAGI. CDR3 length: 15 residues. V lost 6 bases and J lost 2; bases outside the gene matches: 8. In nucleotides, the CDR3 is TGTGCCAGCAGGCCTCCCGGGACAGGGACCTACGAGCAGTACTTC. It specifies CASRPPGTGTYEQYF.

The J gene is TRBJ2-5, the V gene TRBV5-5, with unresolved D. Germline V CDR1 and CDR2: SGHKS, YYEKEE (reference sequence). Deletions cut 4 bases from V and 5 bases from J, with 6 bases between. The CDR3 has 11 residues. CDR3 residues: CASSRLETQYF. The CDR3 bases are TGTGCCAGCAGCCGGTTGGAGACCCAGTACTTC.

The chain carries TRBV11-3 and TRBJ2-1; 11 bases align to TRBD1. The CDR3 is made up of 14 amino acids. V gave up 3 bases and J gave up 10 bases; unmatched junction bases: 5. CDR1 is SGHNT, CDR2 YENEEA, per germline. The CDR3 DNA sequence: TGTGCCAGCAGCTTCGGGACAGGGGGTCAGGAGCAGTTCTTC. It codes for CASSFGTGGQEQFF.

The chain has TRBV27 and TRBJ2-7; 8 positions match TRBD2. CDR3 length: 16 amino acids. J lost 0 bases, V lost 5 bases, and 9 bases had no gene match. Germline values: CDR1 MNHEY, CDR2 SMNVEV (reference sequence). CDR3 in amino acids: CASSRGGSGISYEQYF. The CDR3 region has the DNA TGTGCCAGCAGTCGGGGGGGCAGTGGCATCTCCTACGAGCAGTACTTC.

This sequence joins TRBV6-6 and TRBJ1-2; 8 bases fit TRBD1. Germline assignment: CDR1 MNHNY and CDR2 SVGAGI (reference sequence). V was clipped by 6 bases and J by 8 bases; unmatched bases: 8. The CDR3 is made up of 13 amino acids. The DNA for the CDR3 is TGTGCCAGCAGCCGGGACAGGCGGAGCGGCTACACCTTC. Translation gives CASSRDRRSGYTF.

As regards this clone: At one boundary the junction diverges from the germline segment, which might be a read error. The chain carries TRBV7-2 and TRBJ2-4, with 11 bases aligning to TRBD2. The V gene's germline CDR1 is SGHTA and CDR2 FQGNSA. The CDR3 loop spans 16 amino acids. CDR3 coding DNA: TGTGCCAGCAGCGTAGCGGGGGGGCAGGCCAAAAACATTCAGTACTTC. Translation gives CASSVAGGQAKNIQYF.

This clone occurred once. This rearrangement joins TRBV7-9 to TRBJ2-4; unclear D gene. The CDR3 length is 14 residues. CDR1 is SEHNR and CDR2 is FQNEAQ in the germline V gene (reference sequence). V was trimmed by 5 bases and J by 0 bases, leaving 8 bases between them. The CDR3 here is CASSSALAKNIQYF. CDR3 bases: TGTGCCAGCAGCAGTGCCCTAGCCAAAAACATTCAGTACTTC.

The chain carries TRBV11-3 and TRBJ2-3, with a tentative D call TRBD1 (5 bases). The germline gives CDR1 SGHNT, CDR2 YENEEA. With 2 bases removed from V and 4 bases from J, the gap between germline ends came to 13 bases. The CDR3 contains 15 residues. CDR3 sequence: CASSLIRQGSDTQYF. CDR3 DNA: TGTGCCAGCAGCTTAATTCGGCAGGGATCAGATACGCAGTATTTT.

The DNA of the CDR3 is TGTGCCAGCAGCTCGGGACAGGGGATTAGACCGAACACTGAAGCTTTCTTT. Translated, it gives CASSSGQGIRPNTEAFF. This chain joins TRBV5-6 and TRBJ1-1, with 10 nucleotides matching TRBD1. The CDR3 consists of 17 residues. V shed 3 bases, J shed 1 base, and the junction held 9 bases outside the gene matches. The germline gives CDR1 SGHDT, CDR2 YYEEEE.

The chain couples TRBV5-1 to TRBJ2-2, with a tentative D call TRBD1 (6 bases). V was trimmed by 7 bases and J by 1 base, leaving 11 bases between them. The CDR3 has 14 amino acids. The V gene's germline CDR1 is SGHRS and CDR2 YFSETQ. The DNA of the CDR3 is TGCGCCAGCCTACAGGGTGGGAACACCGGGGAGCTGTTTTTT. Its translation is CASLQGGNTGELFF.

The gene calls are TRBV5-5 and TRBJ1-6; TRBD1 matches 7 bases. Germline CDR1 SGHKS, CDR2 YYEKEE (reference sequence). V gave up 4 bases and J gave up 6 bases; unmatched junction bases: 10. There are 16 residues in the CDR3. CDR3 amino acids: CASSLGDRLSNSPLHF. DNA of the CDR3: TGTGCCAGCAGCCTAGGGGACAGATTATCTAATTCACCCCTCCACTTT. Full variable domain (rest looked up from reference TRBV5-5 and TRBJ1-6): DAGVTQSPTHLIKTRGQQVTLRCSPISGHKSVSWYQQVLGQGPQFIFQYYEKEERGRGNFPDRFSARQFPNYSSELNVNALLLGDSALYLCASSLGDRLSNSPLHFGNGTRLTVT.

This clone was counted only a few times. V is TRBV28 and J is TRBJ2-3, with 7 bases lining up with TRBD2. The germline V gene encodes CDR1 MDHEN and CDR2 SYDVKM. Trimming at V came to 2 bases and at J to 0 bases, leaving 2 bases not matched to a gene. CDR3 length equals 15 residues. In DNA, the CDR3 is TGTGCCAGCAGTTTAGCGGGGGTAAGCACAGATACGCAGTATTTT. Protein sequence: CASSLAGVSTDTQYF. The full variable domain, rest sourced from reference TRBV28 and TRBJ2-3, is DVKVTQSSRYLVKRTGEKVFLECVQDMDHENMFWYRQDPGLGLRLIYFSYDVKMKEKGDIPEGYSVSREKKERFSLILESASTNQTSMYLCASSLAGVSTDTQYFGPGTRLTVL.

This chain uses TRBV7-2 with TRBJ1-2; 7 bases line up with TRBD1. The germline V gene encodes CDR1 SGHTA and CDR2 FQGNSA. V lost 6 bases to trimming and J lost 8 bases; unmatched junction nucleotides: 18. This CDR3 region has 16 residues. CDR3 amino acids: CASRKTGTFDLGGYTF. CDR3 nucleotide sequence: TGTGCCAGCAGGAAGACAGGGACGTTTGACTTGGGAGGCTACACCTTC.

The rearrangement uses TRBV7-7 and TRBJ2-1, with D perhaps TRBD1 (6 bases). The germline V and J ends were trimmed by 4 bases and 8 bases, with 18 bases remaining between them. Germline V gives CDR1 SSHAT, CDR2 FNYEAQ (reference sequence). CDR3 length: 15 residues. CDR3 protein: CASSSAETRGDEQFF. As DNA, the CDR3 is TGTGCCAGCAGCTCGGCGGAAACCAGGGGTGATGAGCAGTTCTTC.

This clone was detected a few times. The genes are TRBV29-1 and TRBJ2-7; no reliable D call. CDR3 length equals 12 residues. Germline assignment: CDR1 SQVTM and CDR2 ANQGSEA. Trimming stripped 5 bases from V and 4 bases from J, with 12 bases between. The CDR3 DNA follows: TGCAGCGTTCTGGACGGTCTATACGAGCAGTACTTC. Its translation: CSVLDGLYEQYF.

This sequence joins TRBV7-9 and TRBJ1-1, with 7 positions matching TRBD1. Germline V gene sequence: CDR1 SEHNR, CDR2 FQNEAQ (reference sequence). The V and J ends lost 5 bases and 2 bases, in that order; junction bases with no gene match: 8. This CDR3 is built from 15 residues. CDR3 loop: CASSPNRGANTEAFF. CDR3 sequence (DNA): TGTGCCAGCAGCCCTAACAGGGGAGCCAACACTGAAGCTTTCTTT.

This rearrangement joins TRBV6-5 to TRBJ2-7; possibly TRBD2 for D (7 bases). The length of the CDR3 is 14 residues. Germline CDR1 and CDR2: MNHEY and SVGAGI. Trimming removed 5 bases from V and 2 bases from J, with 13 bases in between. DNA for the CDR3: TGTGCCAGCAGTAGGGGGGGCAGTGCCTACGAGCAGTACGTC. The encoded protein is CASSRGGSAYEQYV.

CDR3 nucleotide sequence: TGTGCCAGCAGTTTTTATGGAGGGAAGAACACCGGGGAGCTGTTTTTT. Its translation: CASSFYGGKNTGELFF. The chain links TRBV27 to TRBJ2-2; the D gene is possibly TRBD2 (6 bases). Trimming took off 3 bases at V and 1 base at J, with 12 bases between the two ends. The germline V gene has CDR1 MNHEY and CDR2 SMNVEV (reference sequence). The length of the CDR3 is 16 residues.

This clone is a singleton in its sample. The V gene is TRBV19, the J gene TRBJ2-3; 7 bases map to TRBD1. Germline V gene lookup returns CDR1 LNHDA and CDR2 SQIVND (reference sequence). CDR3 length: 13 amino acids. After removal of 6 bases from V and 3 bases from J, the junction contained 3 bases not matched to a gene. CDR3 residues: CASRTRGTDTQYF. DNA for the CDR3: TGTGCCAGTAGGACCAGGGGGACAGATACGCAGTATTTT.

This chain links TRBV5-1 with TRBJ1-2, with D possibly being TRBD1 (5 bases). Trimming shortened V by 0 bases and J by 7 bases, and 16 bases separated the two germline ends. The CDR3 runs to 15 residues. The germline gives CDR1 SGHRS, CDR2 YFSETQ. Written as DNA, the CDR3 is TGCGCCAGCAGCTTGGGGGGCAGGACTCAAGGTGGCTACACCTTC. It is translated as CASSLGGRTQGGYTF.

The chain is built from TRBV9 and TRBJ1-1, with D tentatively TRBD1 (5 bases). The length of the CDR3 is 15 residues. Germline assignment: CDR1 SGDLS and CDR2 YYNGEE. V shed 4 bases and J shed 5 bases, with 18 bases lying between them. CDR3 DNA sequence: TGTGCCAGCAGCCCAAGTGGGGCGGGGGGGACTGAAGCTTTCTTT. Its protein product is CASSPSGAGGTEAFF.

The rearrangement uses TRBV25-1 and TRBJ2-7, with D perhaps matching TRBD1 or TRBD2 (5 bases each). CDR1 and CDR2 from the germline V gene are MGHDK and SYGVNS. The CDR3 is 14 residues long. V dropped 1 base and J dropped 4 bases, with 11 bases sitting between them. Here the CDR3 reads CASSELGDLYEQYF. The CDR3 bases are TGTGCCAGCAGTGAATTAGGGGACCTATACGAGCAGTACTTC.

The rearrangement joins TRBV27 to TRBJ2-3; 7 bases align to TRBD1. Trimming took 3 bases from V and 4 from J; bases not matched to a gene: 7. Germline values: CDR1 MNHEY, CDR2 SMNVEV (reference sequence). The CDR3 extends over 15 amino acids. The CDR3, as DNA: TGTGCCAGCAGTTTGGTGGACAGGATGGCAGATACGCAGTATTTT. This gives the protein CASSLVDRMADTQYF.

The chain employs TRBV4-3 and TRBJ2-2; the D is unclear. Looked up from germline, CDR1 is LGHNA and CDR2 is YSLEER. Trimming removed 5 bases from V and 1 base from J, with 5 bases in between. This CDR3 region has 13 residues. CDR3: CASSSWNTGELFF. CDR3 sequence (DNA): TGCGCCAGCAGCTCTTGGAACACCGGGGAGCTGTTTTTT.

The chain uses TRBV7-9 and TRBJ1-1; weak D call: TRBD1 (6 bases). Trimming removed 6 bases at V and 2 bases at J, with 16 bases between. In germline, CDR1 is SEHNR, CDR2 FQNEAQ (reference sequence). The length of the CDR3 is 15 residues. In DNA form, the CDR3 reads TGTGCCAGCAGTTTTTCGAGGGGGGGAAACACTGAAGCTTTCTTT. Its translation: CASSFSRGGNTEAFF.

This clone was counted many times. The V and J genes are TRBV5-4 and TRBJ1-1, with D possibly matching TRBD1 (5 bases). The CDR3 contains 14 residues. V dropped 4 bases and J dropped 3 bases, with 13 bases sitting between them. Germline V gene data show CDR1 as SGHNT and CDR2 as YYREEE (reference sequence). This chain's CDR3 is CASSLSAGHTEAFF. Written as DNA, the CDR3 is TGTGCCAGCAGCCTGTCGGCGGGGCACACTGAAGCTTTCTTT.

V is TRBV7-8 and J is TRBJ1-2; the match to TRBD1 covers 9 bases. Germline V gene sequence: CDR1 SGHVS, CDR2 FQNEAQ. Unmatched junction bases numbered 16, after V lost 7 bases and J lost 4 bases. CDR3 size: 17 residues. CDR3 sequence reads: CASIQGTGRIFGYGYTF. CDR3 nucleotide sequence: TGTGCCAGCATCCAAGGGACAGGGAGGATCTTTGGCTATGGCTACACCTTC.

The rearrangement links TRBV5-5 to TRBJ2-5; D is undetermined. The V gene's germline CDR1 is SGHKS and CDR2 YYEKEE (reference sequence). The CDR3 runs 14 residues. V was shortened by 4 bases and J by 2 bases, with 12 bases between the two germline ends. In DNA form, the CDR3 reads TGTGCCAGCAGCCCCTGGACGGTTCAAGAGACCCAGTACTTC. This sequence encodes CASSPWTVQETQYF. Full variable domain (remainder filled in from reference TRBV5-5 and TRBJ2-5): DAGVTQSPTHLIKTRGQQVTLRCSPISGHKSVSWYQQVLGQGPQFIFQYYEKEERGRGNFPDRFSARQFPNYSSELNVNALLLGDSALYLCASSPWTVQETQYFGPGTRLLVL.